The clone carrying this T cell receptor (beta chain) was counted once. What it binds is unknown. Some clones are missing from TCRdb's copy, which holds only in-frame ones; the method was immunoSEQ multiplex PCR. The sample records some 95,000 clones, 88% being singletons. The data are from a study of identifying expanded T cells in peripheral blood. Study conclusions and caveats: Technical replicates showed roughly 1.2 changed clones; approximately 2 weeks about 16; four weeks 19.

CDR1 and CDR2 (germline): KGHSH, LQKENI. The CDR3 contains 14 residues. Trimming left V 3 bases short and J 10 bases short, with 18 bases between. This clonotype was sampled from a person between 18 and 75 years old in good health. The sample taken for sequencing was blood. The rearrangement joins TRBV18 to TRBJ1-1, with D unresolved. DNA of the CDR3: TGTGCCAGCTCACCGAGGGAGTTATCAGAACTAGCTTTCTTT. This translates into CASSPRELSELAFF.